The 24 T cell receptor beta chains given below trace back to one sample, sequenced in a study of T cell changes during pregnancy in multiple sclerosis. Data came from immunoSEQ multiplex PCR; TCRdb stores just in-frame clones and leaves some out. Of more than 35,000 clones in the sample, roughly 90% were seen once. Sequences were derived from CD4+ T cells from peripheral blood mononuclear cells, sampled after pregnancy. These receptor sequences come from a female donor in good health, enrolled as a control in a pregnancy study.

The rearrangement uses TRBV19 and TRBJ1-2; the D gene is possibly TRBD1 (5 bases). Germline assignment: CDR1 LNHDA and CDR2 SQIVND (reference sequence). Trimming shortened V by 5 bases and J by 0 bases, and 13 bases separated the two germline ends. The CDR3 length is 15 residues. DNA for the CDR3: TGTGCCAGTAGTCAAATTGACAGCTCTAACTATGGCTACACCTTC. Encoded protein: CASSQIDSSNYGYTF.

The chain links TRBV6-1 to TRBJ2-2; D is undetermined. This CDR3 comprises 13 residues. Germline loops: CDR1 MNHNS, CDR2 SASEGT. Trimming stripped 3 bases from V and 7 bases from J, with 9 bases between. CDR3 sequence (DNA): TGTGCCAGCAGTGAGGCTGCACGCGGGGAGCTGTTTTTT. Protein: CASSEAARGELFF.

This chain joins TRBV5-4 and TRBJ2-3, with 8 positions matching TRBD2. The ends lost 2 bases at V and 5 bases at J; junction bases unmatched: 7. This CDR3 contains 15 residues. Germline-derived CDR1 and CDR2 are SGHNT and YYREEE (reference sequence). The DNA for the CDR3 is TGTGCCAGCAGCTTAGGGTCCCTAGCGGGAGATACGCAGTATTTT. Protein product: CASSLGSLAGDTQYF. Filled out from reference TRBV5-4 and TRBJ2-3, the complete variable domain reads ETGVTQSPTHLIKTRGQQVTLRCSSQSGHNTVSWYQQALGQGPQFIFQYYREEENGRGNFPPRFSGLQFPNYSSELNVNALELDDSALYLCASSLGSLAGDTQYFGPGTRLTVL.

V gene TRBV14 combines with J gene TRBJ2-7, with 11 positions matching TRBD2. V shed 6 bases, J shed 7 bases, and the junction held 11 bases outside the gene matches. Germline-derived CDR1 and CDR2 are SGHDN and FVKESK. This CDR3 spans 15 amino acids. CDR3 bases: TGTGCCAGCAGTCTAATTAGCGGGGGGGTGAAGGAGCAGTACTTC. As protein: CASSLISGGVKEQYF. The full variable domain, with the rest looked up from reference TRBV14 and TRBJ2-7, is EAGVTQFPSHSVIEKGQTVTLRCDPISGHDNLYWYRRVMGKEIKFLLHFVKESKQDESGMPNNRFLAERTGGTYSTLKVQPAELEDSGVYFCASSLISGGVKEQYFGPGTRLTVT.

V gene TRBV27 combines with J gene TRBJ2-7, with 9 positions matching TRBD1. CDR1 MNHEY and CDR2 SMNVEV come from the germline V gene (reference sequence). CDR3 length: 15 residues. V trimming: 4 bases; J trimming: 4 bases; junction bases outside the gene matches: 8. The CDR3 bases are TGTGCCAGCAGTTCTCTCGGGACAGGGAAGTACGAGCAGTACTTC. The encoded protein is CASSSLGTGKYEQYF.

This chain uses TRBV6-5 with TRBJ1-5; D might be TRBD1 (6 bases). CDR3 length: 16 residues. V gave up 0 bases and J gave up 6 bases, with 15 bases separating them. Per the germline V gene, CDR1 is MNHEY and CDR2 is SVGAGI. The CDR3 here is CASSYSATGTRQPQHF. The CDR3 nucleotides are TGTGCCAGCAGTTACTCAGCGACGGGGACACGTCAGCCCCAGCATTTT.

The count of this clone is one. The J gene is TRBJ1-2, the V gene TRBV6-4; D is possibly TRBD1 (6 bases). The CDR3 spans 13 residues. V lost 6 bases and J lost 8, with 16 bases in between. Germline lookup yields CDR1 MRHNA and CDR2 SNTAGT. In DNA, the CDR3 is TGTGCCAGCAGCAGCACAGGGTATGGCGGCTACACCTTC. Amino acids: CASSSTGYGGYTF.

This chain uses TRBV27 with TRBJ1-2; the D is unclear. Trimming stripped 5 bases from V and 4 bases from J, with 14 bases between. The CDR3 is 14 amino acids. Per the germline V gene, CDR1 is MNHEY and CDR2 is SMNVEV (reference sequence). The CDR3: CASSRVSNSYGYTF. The CDR3 DNA reads TGTGCCAGCAGTAGAGTTAGCAATAGCTATGGCTACACCTTC.

The chain combines TRBV27 with TRBJ2-7; 12 bases are shared with TRBD1. With 6 bases clipped from V and 2 bases from J, the junction kept 11 bases outside the gene matches. Per germline, CDR1 MNHEY and CDR2 SMNVEV (reference sequence). CDR3 size: 17 residues. In DNA, the CDR3 is TGTGCCAGCAGGCCCGGGACAGGGGGCCAAAATGCCTACGAGCAGTACTTC. Translated: CASRPGTGGQNAYEQYF.

This clone was found a few times. The chain combines TRBV9 with TRBJ2-2; 9 bases align to TRBD2. V gave up 3 bases and J gave up 7 bases; unmatched junction bases: 4. This CDR3 spans 14 amino acids. The germline CDR1 and CDR2 sequences are SGDLS and YYNGEE. The CDR3 sequence is CASSGLAVDGELFF. CDR3 in DNA: TGTGCCAGCAGCGGACTAGCGGTAGACGGGGAGCTGTTTTTT.

About this clone itself: Its ends do not fully match the called genes, so a read error is possible. This sequence joins TRBV7-7 and TRBJ2-5; 8 bases line up with TRBD1. Germline V gene lookup returns CDR1 SSHAT and CDR2 FNYEAQ (reference sequence). The CDR3 spans 15 residues. The CDR3, as DNA: TGTGCTAGCAGCTCCCTGGGACAGGATGAAGAGACCCAGTACTTC. It translates to CASSSLGQDEETQYF.

The rearrangement uses TRBV6-5 and TRBJ2-3, with 7 bases aligning to TRBD2. V was pared by 5 bases and J by 4 bases, with 6 bases of the junction left unmatched. CDR1 MNHEY and CDR2 SVGAGI come from the germline V gene. This CDR3 region has 14 residues. The CDR3 protein is CASSNRAGSDTQYF. Here the CDR3 DNA reads TGTGCCAGCAGTAACAGAGCGGGGTCAGATACGCAGTATTTT.

This chain links TRBV18 with TRBJ1-1; 9 positions agree with TRBD1. The CDR3 contains 14 residues. Germline-derived CDR1 and CDR2 are KGHSH and LQKENI. J gave up 1 base and V 8 bases, and 5 bases lay outside the gene matches. The CDR3 here is CASLETGGNTEAFF. The CDR3 nucleotides read TGTGCCAGCCTCGAGACAGGGGGGAACACTGAAGCTTTCTTT.

V is TRBV19 and J is TRBJ2-5, with D uncertain. The CDR3 has 15 residues. The V and J ends lost 1 base and 1 base respectively, with 10 bases between them. CDR1 is LNHDA, CDR2 SQIVND, per germline (reference sequence). The chain's CDR3 is CASSIGGLTQETQYF. In DNA, the CDR3 is TGTGCCAGTAGTATAGGTGGGCTGACCCAAGAGACCCAGTACTTC.

The CDR3 coding sequence is TGTGCCAGGCTCAAGTACCGGGGTTGGCCCAGCTCCTACGAGCAGTACTTC. It specifies CARLKYRGWPSSYEQYF. The V call is TRBV21-1, the J call TRBJ2-7; the tabulated D call, TRBD2, remains unverified against the DNA. TRBV21-1 is labeled a pseudogene. CDR3 length equals 17 residues.

The chain employs TRBV6-1 and TRBJ2-1; D is uncertain. The CDR3 contains 14 residues. Per the germline V gene, CDR1 is MNHNS and CDR2 is SASEGT. Trimming took 6 bases from V and 0 from J, leaving 9 bases between them. CDR3 protein: CASRPASSYNEQFF. As DNA, the CDR3 is TGTGCCAGCAGGCCTGCCAGCTCCTACAATGAGCAGTTCTTC.

The J gene is TRBJ1-4, the V gene TRBV7-8; D perhaps matches TRBD1 (6 bases). Germline loops: CDR1 SGHVS, CDR2 FQNEAQ. The V gene lost 3 bases and the J gene lost 0 bases, with 17 bases spanning the gap. This CDR3 has 18 residues. CDR3 in DNA: TGTGCCAGCAGCTTTGATCAGGGGCCGTTAGCAACTAATGAAAAACTGTTTTTT. Its translation: CASSFDQGPLATNEKLFF.

The rearrangement links TRBV6-5 to TRBJ1-1; 12 nucleotides line up with TRBD1. Germline lookup yields CDR1 MNHEY and CDR2 SVGAGI. V dropped 2 bases and J dropped 8; count of bases not matched to a gene: 6. The CDR3 contains 15 residues. Here the CDR3 reads CASSYGTGGFDEAFF. In DNA, the CDR3 is TGTGCCAGCAGTTACGGGACAGGGGGCTTCGACGAAGCTTTCTTT.

The genes are TRBV7-2 and TRBJ2-1; D is unresolved. The ends were cut back, 5 bases at V and 5 bases at J, with 13 bases in the middle. The CDR3 sequence is 14 residues long. CDR1 is SGHTA, CDR2 FQGNSA, per germline. CDR3 loop: CASSPVSRNNEQFF. DNA for the CDR3: TGTGCCAGCAGCCCGGTTTCCCGTAACAATGAGCAGTTCTTC.

V is TRBV7-9 and J is TRBJ1-1; a possible D gene is TRBD1 (5 bases). The germline V gene encodes CDR1 SEHNR and CDR2 FQNEAQ (reference sequence). CDR3 length: 17 residues. Trimming removed 1 base at V and 4 bases at J, with 19 bases between. CDR3 amino acids: CASSLGPRGGATTEAFF. The CDR3 region has the DNA TGTGCCAGCAGCTTAGGCCCCCGCGGAGGGGCGACCACTGAAGCTTTCTTT.

The rearrangement links TRBV4-1 to TRBJ2-3, with 8 positions matching TRBD2. This CDR3 is built from 17 residues. Germline lookup yields CDR1 MGHRA and CDR2 YSYEKL. The ends lost 0 bases at V and 2 bases at J; junction bases unmatched: 7. As DNA, the CDR3 is TGCGCCAGCAGCCAAGAAGGGTACGGGGGGGTCACAGATACGCAGTATTTT. This sequence encodes CASSQEGYGGVTDTQYF.

V is TRBV5-4 and J is TRBJ1-1; D unclear. The length of the CDR3 is 16 residues. CDR1 SGHNT and CDR2 YYREEE come from the germline V gene (reference sequence). Trimming removed 0 bases at V and 1 base at J, with 13 bases between. CDR3 region: CASSLARQTKNTEAFF. The CDR3 DNA reads TGTGCCAGCAGCTTGGCCAGGCAGACTAAGAACACTGAAGCTTTCTTT. Full variable domain (rest looked up from reference TRBV5-4 and TRBJ1-1): ETGVTQSPTHLIKTRGQQVTLRCSSQSGHNTVSWYQQALGQGPQFIFQYYREEENGRGNFPPRFSGLQFPNYSSELNVNALELDDSALYLCASSLARQTKNTEAFFGQGTRLTVV.

This chain joins TRBV5-5 and TRBJ2-1; 13 bases match TRBD2. Germline V lookup: CDR1 SGHKS, CDR2 YYEKEE (reference sequence). This CDR3 comprises 19 residues. V trimming: 4 bases; J trimming: 7 bases; junction bases outside the gene matches: 17. CDR3 coding DNA: TGTGCCAGCAGCAGGACGACTAGCGGGGGGACCGTTGTATATAATGAGCAGTTCTTC. Translated: CASSRTTSGGTVVYNEQFF.

In DNA form, the CDR3 reads TGTGCCAGCAGCTTAGGTGGGGAGGAGACCCAGTACTTC. As protein: CASSLGGEETQYF. The V gene is TRBV7-2, the J gene TRBJ2-5; the D gene is possibly TRBD2 (5 bases). The CDR3 contains 13 residues. V lost 1 base to trimming and J lost 5 bases, with 8 bases between them. Germline V gives CDR1 SGHTA, CDR2 FQGNSA.